These 17 T cell receptor beta chains were sequenced from one sample in a study of shared clonotypes between healthy human individuals. Selected positively for CCR7 and CD45RO-negative, naive CD8 cells excluded terminally differentiated effector memory CD45RA+ cells. Sequenced by immunoSEQ multiplex PCR; TCRdb stores in-frame clones only, minus some. This sample has over 2,000,000 clones; just over 90% occur once, and the top ten carry around 1.7%. The sequencing sample was made of naive CD8+ T cells from PBMCs. The receptors originated from a man between 18 and 29 years old in good health. Some clones in this sample may be carry-over from other donors' samples.

The chain employs TRBV15 and TRBJ1-2, with D perhaps matching TRBD1 (5 bases). Germline CDR1 and CDR2: LNHNV and YYDKDF (reference sequence). CDR3 length: 16 residues. Between the trimmed V and J ends, which lost 6 bases and 2 bases, there was a span of 19 bases. In nucleotides, the CDR3 is TGTGCCACCAGAGAGGACATCAACAAGTTAAACTATGGCTACACCTTC. This gives the protein CATREDINKLNYGYTF.

This chain connects TRBV9 to TRBJ2-1, with 9 bases identical to TRBD2. The CDR3 is 19 amino acids. The germline CDR1 and CDR2 sequences are SGDLS and YYNGEE. With V trimmed by 3 bases and J by 8 bases, 21 bases remained unmatched. CDR3 amino acids: CASSEPGNGGLAGIDEQFF. In DNA, the CDR3 is TGTGCCAGCAGCGAGCCCGGAAATGGGGGGCTAGCGGGAATCGATGAGCAGTTCTTC.

CDR3 amino acids: CASSYSQGEGYTF. CDR3 DNA: TGTGCCAGCAGTTACTCCCAGGGTGAAGGCTACACCTTC. The chain combines TRBV6-6 with TRBJ1-2, with TRBD1 as a possible D gene (5 bases). Germline CDR1 MNHNY, CDR2 SVGAGI (reference sequence). This CDR3 has 13 residues. Deletions cut 0 bases from V and 8 bases from J, with 10 bases between.

The rearrangement joins TRBV6-1 to TRBJ2-7, with 10 bases identical to TRBD1. The CDR3 consists of 12 residues. Germline V gene sequence: CDR1 MNHNS, CDR2 SASEGT. The ends lost 9 bases at V and 5 bases at J; junction bases unmatched: 4. CDR3 amino acids: CASRQGAHEQYF. The CDR3 DNA reads as TGTGCCAGTCGACAGGGGGCCCACGAGCAGTACTTC.

This clone is a singleton in its sample. The chain is built from TRBV7-9 and TRBJ1-6, with 9 bases that match TRBD1. The germline gives CDR1 SEHNR, CDR2 FQNEAQ (reference sequence). The CDR3 is made up of 16 amino acids. V gave up 10 bases and J gave up 9 bases; unmatched junction bases: 16. This chain's CDR3 is CATDIRDRDKGSPLHF. DNA for the CDR3: TGTGCCACCGATATCCGGGACAGGGATAAAGGTTCACCCCTCCACTTT.

This sequence joins TRBV19 and TRBJ2-1; either TRBD1 or TRBD2 may fit D (5 bases each). This CDR3 region has 14 residues. V was pared by 3 bases and J by 2 bases, with 8 bases between. Germline values: CDR1 LNHDA, CDR2 SQIVND (reference sequence). The chain's CDR3 is CASSIGDAYNEQFF. The CDR3 DNA sequence: TGTGCCAGTAGTATCGGGGACGCCTACAATGAGCAGTTCTTC.

In its sample, this clone was seen once. The chain carries TRBV7-6 and TRBJ1-1; 7 bases agree with TRBD1. The CDR3 consists of 14 residues. The germline CDR1 and CDR2 sequences are SGHVS and FNYEAQ. The J segment lost 1 base and the V segment lost 6 bases, leaving 5 bases of the junction unmatched. In DNA form, the CDR3 reads TGTGCCAGCAGGAGACAGGGCTCGAACACTGAAGCTTTCTTT. Amino acid sequence: CASRRQGSNTEAFF.

J is TRBJ2-3 and V is TRBV9; perhaps D is TRBD1 or TRBD2 (5 bases each). CDR1 is SGDLS and CDR2 is YYNGEE in the germline V gene. Trimming pared 4 bases from V and 1 base from J, leaving 16 bases between. The CDR3 is 16 amino acids. CDR3 DNA sequence: TGTGCCAGCAGCTCATCCTCGGGACGAGGCACAGATACGCAGTATTTT. Translating gives CASSSSSGRGTDTQYF.

This sequence joins TRBV27 and TRBJ2-7, with unresolved D. This CDR3 is built from 16 residues. CDR1 MNHEY and CDR2 SMNVEV come from the germline V gene (reference sequence). Trimming left V 5 bases short and J 5 bases short, with 22 bases between. The CDR3 reads CASSPYFRQTYNEQYF. The CDR3 coding sequence is TGTGCCAGCAGTCCTTACTTCCGTCAGACTTACAACGAGCAGTACTTC.

This clone has only a few counts. The rearrangement links TRBV30 to TRBJ1-1; 7 nucleotides line up with TRBD1. Germline CDR1 reads GTSNPN; CDR2 reads SVGIG (reference sequence). V shed 4 bases and J 4 bases; nucleotides not matched to a gene: 6. The CDR3 is 13 amino acids. The CDR3 loop reads CAWNLQGGTEAFF. The CDR3 coding sequence is TGTGCCTGGAATCTGCAGGGGGGCACTGAAGCTTTCTTT.

The gene calls are TRBV28 and TRBJ2-1; D is perhaps TRBD2 (5 bases). Trimming shortened V by 5 bases and J by 10 bases, and 9 bases separated the two germline ends. Germline CDR1 MDHEN, CDR2 SYDVKM. The CDR3 extends over 11 amino acids. The CDR3 sequence: CASSESGEQFF. The CDR3 DNA follows: TGTGCCAGCAGTGAGAGCGGCGAGCAGTTCTTC.

The rearrangement uses TRBV27 and TRBJ2-3, with 8 bases that match TRBD2. V shed 2 bases, J shed 2 bases, and the junction held 6 bases outside the gene matches. CDR3 length: 16 residues. Germline CDR1 and CDR2: MNHEY and SMNVEV (reference sequence). DNA of the CDR3: TGTGCCAGCAGTTTACTAGGAGCGGGAGCCACAGATACGCAGTATTTT. Its translation is CASSLLGAGATDTQYF.

The chain has TRBV14 and TRBJ2-7; TRBD2 might be the D (6 bases). Looked up from germline, CDR1 is SGHDN and CDR2 is FVKESK. V lost 3 bases, J lost 4 bases, and 19 bases lay in between. The CDR3 has 16 residues. CDR3 nucleotides: TGTGCCAGCAGCCAGGGCTTGGTCAGGGACTCTTACGAGCAGTACTTC. Its protein is CASSQGLVRDSYEQYF.

J is TRBJ1-1 and V is TRBV10-3, with D possibly TRBD1 on 5 matching bases. The CDR3 runs 11 residues. Germline CDR1 and CDR2: ENHRY and SYGVKD. Trimming took 10 bases from V and 7 from J, leaving 13 bases between them. As DNA, the CDR3 is TGTGCCACCGGGACTGGGGTTGAAGCTTTCTTT. This sequence encodes CATGTGVEAFF.

The chain uses TRBV5-4 and TRBJ1-2; perhaps TRBD1 as D (6 bases). CDR3 size: 14 residues. Germline assignment: CDR1 SGHNT and CDR2 YYREEE (reference sequence). Trimming took 3 bases from V and 0 from J, leaving 9 bases between them. For the CDR3, the DNA is TGTGCCAGCAGCTGGGGGACACCTAACTATGGCTACACCTTC. Protein: CASSWGTPNYGYTF.

The V and J genes are TRBV6-1 and TRBJ2-7; D remains unclear. The CDR3 is 11 amino acids. Between the trimmed V and J ends, which lost 8 bases and 6 bases, there was a span of 11 bases. Germline assignment: CDR1 MNHNS and CDR2 SASEGT. The CDR3 nucleotides read TGTGCCAGCCTCATCTTCCGCGAGCAGTACTTC. This translates into CASLIFREQYF.

This chain connects TRBV7-8 to TRBJ2-3; 9 nucleotides match TRBD2. This CDR3 spans 19 amino acids. V shed 0 bases and J 5 bases; nucleotides not matched to a gene: 15. From germline, CDR1 is SGHVS and CDR2 FQNEAQ. Written as DNA, the CDR3 is TGTGCCAGCAGCTTAGCTGTTATTCAGCGGGAGGTGACTGGAGATACGCAGTATTTT. The encoded protein is CASSLAVIQREVTGDTQYF.